Shown below are 4 T cell receptor beta chains from a single sample sequenced in a study of shared clonotypes between healthy human individuals. Only in-frame clones appear in the TCRdb table, and some are missing; sequencing was by immunoSEQ multiplex PCR. The sample records about 2 million clones, around 95% being singletons. Source material: naive CD4+ T cells sorted from blood. Subset specified: CD45RA+ positively selected. The receptor set was obtained from a man younger than 30 in good health.

The chain employs TRBV28 and TRBJ2-7; D gene uncertain. The length of the CDR3 is 17 residues. V gave up 1 base and J gave up 2 bases, with 18 bases separating them. Germline lookup yields CDR1 MDHEN and CDR2 SYDVKM. The CDR3 sequence is CASSLFTNTQSAYEQYF. DNA for the CDR3: TGTGCCAGCAGTTTATTCACGAACACCCAAAGTGCCTACGAGCAGTACTTC. Full variable domain (rest looked up from reference TRBV28 and TRBJ2-7): DVKVTQSSRYLVKRTGEKVFLECVQDMDHENMFWYRQDPGLGLRLIYFSYDVKMKEKGDIPEGYSVSREKKERFSLILESASTNQTSMYLCASSLFTNTQSAYEQYFGPGTRLTVT.

This clone was seen a single time. Different DNA sequences within this sample yield the same CDR3. V usage is TRBV28 and J usage is TRBJ2-7, with 10 bases aligning to TRBD1. This CDR3 comprises 14 residues. Germline trimming cut 6 bases from V and 0 bases from J; bases unmatched to any gene: 2. Germline CDR1 and CDR2: MDHEN and SYDVKM. CDR3 sequence: CASRGQGLSYEQYF. CDR3 sequence (DNA): TGTGCCAGCAGGGGACAGGGGCTCTCCTACGAGCAGTACTTC.

Of note for this clone: One end of the junction is discordant with germline, which a read error may explain. This sequence joins TRBV7-7 and TRBJ2-1; the D is unclear. From germline, CDR1 is SSHAT and CDR2 FNYEAQ (reference sequence). This CDR3 has 13 amino acids. The CDR3 DNA follows: TGTGCTAGCAGCTTAGGAAGACTTTATGAGCAGTTCTTC. Protein: CASSLGRLYEQFF.

Concerning this clone: Other DNA sequences within the sample encode an identical CDR3. This chain joins TRBV29-1 and TRBJ2-7; D remains unclear. V dropped 6 bases and J dropped 1 base, with 7 bases sitting between them. This CDR3 has 11 amino acids. Germline lookup yields CDR1 SQVTM and CDR2 ANQGSEA. CDR3 amino acids: CSVLLSYEQYF. The CDR3 nucleotides are TGCAGCGTACTCTTATCCTACGAGCAGTACTTC.